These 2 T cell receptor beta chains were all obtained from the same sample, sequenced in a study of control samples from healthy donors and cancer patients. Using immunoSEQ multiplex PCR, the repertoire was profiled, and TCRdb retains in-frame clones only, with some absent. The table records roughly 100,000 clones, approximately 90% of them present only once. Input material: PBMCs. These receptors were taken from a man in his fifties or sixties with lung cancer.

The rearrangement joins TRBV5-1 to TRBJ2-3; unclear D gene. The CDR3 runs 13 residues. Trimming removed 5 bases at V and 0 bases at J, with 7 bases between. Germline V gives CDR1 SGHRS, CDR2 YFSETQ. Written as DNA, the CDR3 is TGCGCCAGCAGTAGGCAGAGCACAGATACGCAGTATTTT. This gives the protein CASSRQSTDTQYF.

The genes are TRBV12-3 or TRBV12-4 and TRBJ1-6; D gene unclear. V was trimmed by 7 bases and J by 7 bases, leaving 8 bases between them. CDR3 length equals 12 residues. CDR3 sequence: CASTLGNSPLHF. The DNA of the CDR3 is TGTGCCAGCACCCTAGGGAATTCACCCCTCCACTTT.